This T cell receptor (beta chain) was identified during a study of T cell changes during pregnancy in multiple sclerosis. The repertoire was sequenced with immunoSEQ multiplex PCR; TCRdb's copy has only in-frame clones and lacks some. The repertoire consists of over 55,000 clones, with about 92% occurring once and the leading ten covering approximately 2.8%. Source: CD8+ T cells from peripheral blood mononuclear cells, taken in the third trimester of pregnancy. This sequence was found in a female donor in good health, enrolled as a control in a pregnancy study.

The CDR3 loop reads CASSFSPTGDYEQYF. As DNA, the CDR3 is TGTGCCAGCAGTTTCTCGCCAACGGGGGATTACGAGCAGTACTTC. The chain combines TRBV7-9 with TRBJ2-7; D is possibly TRBD2 (6 bases). Trimming pared 6 bases from V and 4 bases from J, leaving 19 bases between. The germline V gene encodes CDR1 SEHNR and CDR2 FQNEAQ (reference sequence). The CDR3 extends over 15 amino acids.